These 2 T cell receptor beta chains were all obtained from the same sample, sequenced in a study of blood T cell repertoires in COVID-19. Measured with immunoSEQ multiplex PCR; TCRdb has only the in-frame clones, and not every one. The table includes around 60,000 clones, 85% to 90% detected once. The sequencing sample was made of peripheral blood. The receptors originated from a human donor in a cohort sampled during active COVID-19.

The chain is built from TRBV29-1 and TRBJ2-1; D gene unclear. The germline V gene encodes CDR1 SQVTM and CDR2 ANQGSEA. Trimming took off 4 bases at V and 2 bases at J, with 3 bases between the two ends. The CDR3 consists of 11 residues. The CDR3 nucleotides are TGCAGCGTTGCAGCCTACAATGAGCAGTTCTTC. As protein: CSVAAYNEQFF.

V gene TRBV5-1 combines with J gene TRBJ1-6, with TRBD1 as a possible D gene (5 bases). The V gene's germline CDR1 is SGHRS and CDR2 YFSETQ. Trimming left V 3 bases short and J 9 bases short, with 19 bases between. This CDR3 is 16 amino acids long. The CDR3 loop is CASSWSGPGPSSPLHF. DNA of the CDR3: TGCGCCAGCAGCTGGTCAGGGCCTGGGCCTTCTTCACCCCTCCACTTT. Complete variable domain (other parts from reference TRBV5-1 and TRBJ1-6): KAGVTQTPRYLIKTRGQQVTLSCSPISGHRSVSWYQQTPGQGLQFLFEYFSETQRNKGNFPGRFSGRQFSNSRSEMNVSTLELGDSALYLCASSWSGPGPSSPLHFGNGTRLTVT.